Shown below are 27 T cell receptor beta chains from a single sample sequenced in a study of CD8+ T cells in alopecia areata. Extracted RNA was reverse transcribed, and the resulting cDNA served as sequencing template. TCRdb's copy holds only in-frame clones and misses some; the assay was immunoSEQ multiplex PCR. The sample shows about 150,000 clones, around 87% of them seen only once. Source: CD8+ T cells sorted from blood, taken at week 0. The source of these receptors is a human donor with alopecia areata.

The genes are TRBV14 and TRBJ1-6, with a possible D match to TRBD1 (6 bases). The CDR3 consists of 14 residues. Germline lookup yields CDR1 SGHDN and CDR2 FVKESK. Trimming removed 8 bases from V and 7 bases from J, with 15 bases in between. DNA for the CDR3: TGTGCCAGCTCGAGCGGGGGGCGAAATTCACCCCTCCACTTT. Protein: CASSSGGRNSPLHF.

This clone appeared a single time. The J gene is TRBJ1-1, the V gene TRBV5-6, with unresolved D. Deletions cut 4 bases from V and 1 base from J, with 17 bases between. The V gene's germline CDR1 is SGHDT and CDR2 YYEEEE. The CDR3 is made up of 16 amino acids. The CDR3 spells CASSPADEGWNTEAFF. The CDR3 DNA sequence: TGTGCCAGCAGCCCCGCCGATGAAGGGTGGAACACTGAAGCTTTCTTT.

The V gene is TRBV6-1, the J gene TRBJ2-5, with a weak D call TRBD1 (6 bases). V was pared by 8 bases and J by 5 bases, with 15 bases between. This CDR3 is 13 amino acids long. Germline assignment: CDR1 MNHNS and CDR2 SASEGT. The CDR3 reads CASLGGLRETQYF. Written as DNA, the CDR3 is TGTGCCAGCCTAGGGGGATTACGGGAGACCCAGTACTTC.

The chain couples TRBV29-1 to TRBJ2-2; the D is unclear. This CDR3 spans 12 amino acids. Looked up from germline, CDR1 is SQVTM and CDR2 is ANQGSEA. The V end was cut by 5 bases, the J end by 6 bases, with 10 bases between. Here the CDR3 reads CSVKGEAGELFF. CDR3 DNA: TGCAGCGTTAAGGGTGAGGCCGGGGAGCTGTTTTTT.

The chain has TRBV9 and TRBJ2-2; the D gene is possibly TRBD1 (5 bases). There are 15 residues in the CDR3. The V gene's germline CDR1 is SGDLS and CDR2 YYNGEE. V was shortened by 2 bases and J by 7 bases, with 15 bases between the two germline ends. CDR3 amino acids: CASSVSSQGGGELFF. In DNA form, the CDR3 reads TGTGCCAGCAGCGTTTCAAGCCAGGGTGGCGGGGAGCTGTTTTTT.

The J gene is TRBJ2-7, the V gene TRBV7-9; D uncertain. V lost 1 base to trimming and J lost 2 bases, with 6 bases between them. The CDR3 runs to 13 residues. Germline V gene data show CDR1 as SEHNR and CDR2 as FQNEAQ (reference sequence). The CDR3 region is CASSLVRAYEQYF. The DNA for the CDR3 is TGTGCCAGCAGCTTAGTTAGGGCCTACGAGCAGTACTTC.

The rearrangement uses TRBV2 and TRBJ2-1; no definite D call. The CDR3 sequence is 16 residues long. Trimming took 1 base from V and 0 from J, leaving 10 bases between them. The germline CDR1 and CDR2 sequences are SNHLY and FYNNEI. The CDR3 DNA follows: TGTGCCAGCAGTGAAGGTACGGGTAGCTCCTACAATGAGCAGTTCTTC. Residues: CASSEGTGSSYNEQFF.

This clone was observed a single time. The rearrangement joins TRBV7-9 to TRBJ1-1, with D unclear. Trimming shortened V by 6 bases and J by 7 bases, and 12 bases separated the two germline ends. The CDR3 spans 12 residues. The germline V gene encodes CDR1 SEHNR and CDR2 FQNEAQ (reference sequence). The CDR3 coding sequence is TGTGCCAGCAGTCGTGTATCGGGTGAAGCTTTCTTT. This sequence encodes CASSRVSGEAFF.

The genes are TRBV7-6 and TRBJ2-2; no definite D call. Germline CDR1 SGHVS, CDR2 FNYEAQ. This CDR3 spans 14 amino acids. Trimming pared 2 bases from V and 1 base from J, leaving 5 bases between. The CDR3 reads CASSLTMNTGELFF. In nucleotides, the CDR3 is TGTGCCAGCAGCTTAACGATGAACACCGGGGAGCTGTTTTTT.

This clone occurred a few times. The J gene is TRBJ2-7, the V gene TRBV4-1; no clear D. Per germline, CDR1 MGHRA and CDR2 YSYEKL. The V and J ends lost 2 bases and 2 bases respectively, with 13 bases between them. The CDR3 has 15 amino acids. The CDR3 region is CASSQISGYPYEQYF. The DNA of the CDR3 is TGCGCCAGCAGCCAAATTTCCGGGTATCCCTACGAGCAGTACTTC.

The CDR3 nucleotides are TGTGCCAGCAGTGTAACAGGGTCCACAGATACGCAGTATTTT. This translates into CASSVTGSTDTQYF. V and J are TRBV9 and TRBJ2-3; D is perhaps TRBD1 (6 bases). V lost 5 bases and J 2 bases, leaving 12 bases between the germline ends. Per germline, CDR1 SGDLS and CDR2 YYNGEE. The CDR3 spans 14 residues.

In its sample, this clone was seen once. This sequence joins TRBV29-1 and TRBJ2-7; D is ambiguous. The V gene's germline CDR1 is SQVTM and CDR2 ANQGSEA. The V and J ends lost 4 bases and 0 bases respectively, with 10 bases between them. This CDR3 spans 13 amino acids. The CDR3 DNA sequence: TGCAGCGTTGGGCTTGAAAGCTCCTACGAGCAGTACTTC. Its translation is CSVGLESSYEQYF.

The rearrangement joins TRBV7-8 to TRBJ2-1; no firm D call. The CDR3 contains 14 residues. The V end was cut by 3 bases, the J end by 8 bases, with 14 bases between. Germline V gives CDR1 SGHVS, CDR2 FQNEAQ. CDR3 nucleotide sequence: TGTGCCAGCAGCTTGGGCCTCCTTAGGGATGAGCAGTTCTTC. It is translated as CASSLGLLRDEQFF.

The V call is TRBV6-6, the J call TRBJ2-7, with D perhaps given as TRBD1 or TRBD2 (6 bases each). With 7 bases removed from V and 3 bases from J, the gap between germline ends came to 19 bases. This CDR3 has 15 amino acids. Germline values: CDR1 MNHNY, CDR2 SVGAGI (reference sequence). The CDR3 bases are TGTGCCAGCACCTCCGGGGGCAGGGGTATCTACGAGCAGTACTTC. Its protein is CASTSGGRGIYEQYF.

A single count supports this clone. This chain joins TRBV27 and TRBJ2-1; 10 bases match TRBD2. J lost 4 bases, V lost 3 bases, and 3 bases had no gene match. This CDR3 is built from 15 residues. CDR1 is MNHEY and CDR2 is SMNVEV in the germline V gene (reference sequence). In DNA, the CDR3 is TGTGCCAGCAGTTTTAGCGGGAGGAAATACAATGAGCAGTTCTTC. This sequence encodes CASSFSGRKYNEQFF.

The chain recombines TRBV7-9 with TRBJ2-7; D is unclear. The CDR3 contains 12 residues. V was clipped by 2 bases and J by 1 base, with 3 bases between them. Germline V gives CDR1 SEHNR, CDR2 FQNEAQ (reference sequence). The DNA for the CDR3 is TGTGCCAGCAGCTTACAGTCCTACGAGCAGTACTTC. Its translation is CASSLQSYEQYF.

The genes are TRBV2 and TRBJ1-1, with a tentative D call TRBD1 (5 bases). Germline lookup yields CDR1 SNHLY and CDR2 FYNNEI. This CDR3 spans 17 amino acids. Between the trimmed V and J ends, which lost 1 base and 8 bases, there was a span of 23 bases. CDR3: CASSEERKGHPRAEAFF. The CDR3 DNA reads TGTGCCAGCAGTGAAGAACGCAAAGGACATCCAAGAGCCGAAGCTTTCTTT.

The chain recombines TRBV27 with TRBJ2-5; 7 bases fit TRBD1. V shed 2 bases, J shed 4 bases, and the junction held 7 bases outside the gene matches. The length of the CDR3 is 15 residues. CDR1 and CDR2 from the germline V gene are MNHEY and SMNVEV (reference sequence). The CDR3 is CASSLRGRGGETQYF. The CDR3 bases are TGTGCCAGCAGTTTAAGGGGGCGCGGAGGAGAGACCCAGTACTTC.

The chain employs TRBV11-2 and TRBJ1-1; D gene ambiguous. The V gene's germline CDR1 is SGHAT and CDR2 FQNNGV. V lost 7 bases to trimming and J lost 2 bases, with 11 bases between them. The CDR3 has 13 residues. This CDR3 reads CASNFKANTEAFF. As DNA, the CDR3 is TGTGCCAGCAATTTCAAGGCCAACACTGAAGCTTTCTTT.

This chain joins TRBV5-1 and TRBJ2-3, with 7 bases matching TRBD1. The trim removed 4 bases at V and 6 bases at J, leaving 8 bases unmatched. The CDR3 is 14 amino acids. CDR1 and CDR2 (germline): SGHRS, YFSETQ. DNA of the CDR3: TGCGCCAGCAGCCCTTTGACAGGGTTGGATACGCAGTATTTT. Protein sequence: CASSPLTGLDTQYF.

The chain carries TRBV6-1 and TRBJ2-7; the D is unclear. Trimming took off 2 bases at V and 2 bases at J, with 16 bases between the two ends. This CDR3 is built from 16 residues. Germline CDR1 and CDR2: MNHNS and SASEGT. The CDR3 DNA reads TGTGCCAGCAGTGAATATGGGTCAGGTCCGACCTACGAGCAGTACTTC. Translation: CASSEYGSGPTYEQYF.

The V and J genes are TRBV4-1 and TRBJ2-1, with D perhaps TRBD2 (5 bases). The germline V and J ends were trimmed by 5 bases and 10 bases, with 12 bases remaining between them. This CDR3 has 12 residues. Germline-derived CDR1 and CDR2 are MGHRA and YSYEKL. CDR3 DNA: TGCGCCAGCAGCGACCGGAGGCCAGAGCAGTTCTTC. Encoded protein: CASSDRRPEQFF.

About this clone: Other DNA variants within this sample encode the same CDR3. V usage is TRBV7-8 and J usage is TRBJ1-1; the D is unclear. Trimming took off 5 bases at V and 5 bases at J, with 12 bases between the two ends. CDR3 length equals 13 residues. CDR1 and CDR2 from the germline V gene are SGHVS and FQNEAQ. For the CDR3, the DNA is TGTGCCAGCAGCATCGGCTCAGATACTGAAGCTTTCTTT. This encodes CASSIGSDTEAFF.

This chain links TRBV11-1 with TRBJ2-7, with 9 bases that match TRBD2. Trimming took 4 bases from V and 7 from J; bases not matched to a gene: 20. There are 18 residues in the CDR3. From germline, CDR1 is SGHAT and CDR2 FQDESV (reference sequence). The CDR3 spells CASSSTTSGRVQGSEQYF. The DNA for the CDR3 is TGTGCCAGCAGCTCGACGACTAGCGGAAGGGTACAGGGGAGTGAGCAGTACTTC.

The rearrangement joins TRBV2 to TRBJ2-3; the D is unclear. Trimming shortened V by 1 base and J by 1 base, and 6 bases separated the two germline ends. CDR3 length: 14 amino acids. Germline assignment: CDR1 SNHLY and CDR2 FYNNEI. The CDR3 DNA sequence: TGTGCCAGCAGTGAAGTGGCAGGCACAGATACGCAGTATTTT. The encoded protein is CASSEVAGTDTQYF. Together with reference TRBV2 and TRBJ2-3, the CDR3 gives the full variable domain: EPEVTQTPSHQVTQMGQEVILRCVPISNHLYFYWYRQILGQKVEFLVSFYNNEISEKSEIFDDQFSVERPDGSNFTLKIRSTKLEDSAMYFCASSEVAGTDTQYFGPGTRLTVL.

The chain employs TRBV19 and TRBJ2-7; a possible D gene is TRBD2 (5 bases). The germline gives CDR1 LNHDA, CDR2 SQIVND (reference sequence). V was trimmed by 6 bases and J by 2 bases, leaving 14 bases between them. This CDR3 has 14 amino acids. DNA for the CDR3: TGTGCCAGTAGCGTTCTGGGAGTTGCCTACGAGCAGTACTTC. The encoded protein is CASSVLGVAYEQYF.

V usage is TRBV27 and J usage is TRBJ1-1, with unresolved D. Germline loops: CDR1 MNHEY, CDR2 SMNVEV (reference sequence). The CDR3 has 14 amino acids. The V end was cut by 0 bases, the J end by 1 base, with 6 bases between. This CDR3 is CASSLSAGNTEAFF. CDR3 DNA: TGTGCCAGCAGTTTATCTGCGGGGAACACTGAAGCTTTCTTT.